This TCR beta chain is drawn from a study of siplizumab effects on memory and regulatory T cells. Findings and caveats of the study: Mappable alloreactive CD4+ clones averaged around 71% Treg-derived with siplizumab versus around 25% in controls. For siplizumab cultures, the suppressive function of their proliferating Tregs was not confirmed. Unstimulated subset assignment was obtained for only a minor fraction of alloreactive clones. Roughly 75-97% of dividing CD4+ or CD8+ clones were without an attributable naive or memory phenotype.

Details on this clone: Its target is not known.

Assay: immunoSEQ multiplex PCR; the TCRdb copy retains only in-frame clones and omits some. The table has about 100,000 clones, 94% seen once; the top ten hold 1% to 1.5%. Sequenced material: non-Treg CD4+ T cells sorted from blood. This clonotype originated in a human donor in good health.

This CDR3 is CASSPWATLSGANVLTF. The DNA for the CDR3 is TGTGCCAGCAGTCCCTGGGCCACCTTATCTGGGGCCAACGTCCTGACTTTC. The J gene is TRBJ2-6, the V gene TRBV27; D not resolved. CDR3 size: 17 residues. The germline V gene has CDR1 MNHEY and CDR2 SMNVEV (reference sequence). Deletions cut 5 bases from V and 1 base from J, with 15 bases between.